This passage covers 32 T cell receptor beta chains from one sample sequenced in a study of cytomegalovirus exposure and HLA in healthy donors. Primers: 60 Vbeta forward and 13 Jbeta reverse. The data were produced by immunoSEQ multiplex PCR, yet TCRdb's version contains in-frame clones alone and is incomplete. Its table records roughly 220,000 clones. Sequencing was carried out using PBMCs. Receptors originate from a girl aged 2-10 years in good health and CMV-seropositive.

The J gene is TRBJ2-5, the V gene TRBV6-5, with TRBD1 matching 9 bases. CDR3 length: 14 amino acids. Germline V gene sequence: CDR1 MNHEY, CDR2 SVGAGI. V was pared by 5 bases and J by 5 bases, with 6 bases of the junction left unmatched. The CDR3 bases are TGTGCCAGCAGTGCACAGGGGGCGCGGGAGACCCAGTACTTC. Amino acids: CASSAQGARETQYF.

CDR3 region: CASSLEGLATYEQYF. In nucleotides, the CDR3 is TGCGCCAGCAGCTTGGAGGGACTAGCGACCTACGAGCAGTACTTC. The V call is TRBV5-1, the J call TRBJ2-7; 10 positions agree with TRBD2. The CDR3 length is 15 residues. CDR1 is SGHRS and CDR2 is YFSETQ in the germline V gene. Trimming removed 0 bases from V and 2 bases from J; junction bases left unmatched: 2.

This chain connects TRBV7-3 to TRBJ2-3; D perhaps matches TRBD2 (6 bases). V gave up 2 bases and J gave up 5 bases, with 14 bases separating them. The V gene's germline CDR1 is SGHTA and CDR2 FQGTGA. The CDR3 totals 15 residues. The CDR3 loop reads CASSLYSGVGDTQYF. The CDR3 nucleotides read TGTGCCAGCAGCTTATACTCGGGGGTCGGAGATACGCAGTATTTT.

The rearrangement links TRBV11-2 to TRBJ1-3; D is undetermined. CDR3 size: 16 residues. CDR1 and CDR2 (germline): SGHAT, FQNNGV. The V end was cut by 1 base, the J end by 0 bases, with 10 bases between. CDR3 amino acids: CASSLVEGNSGNTIYF. The CDR3 coding sequence is TGTGCCAGCAGCTTAGTGGAGGGTAACTCTGGAAACACCATATATTTT.

The chain is built from TRBV28 and TRBJ2-5; 8 bases fit TRBD1. Germline assignment: CDR1 MDHEN and CDR2 SYDVKM. CDR3 length: 14 residues. V dropped 6 bases and J dropped 4; count of bases not matched to a gene: 7. The CDR3 loop is CASSPDDRGETQYF. The CDR3 DNA reads as TGTGCCAGCAGCCCTGATGACAGGGGAGAGACCCAGTACTTC. Drawing the rest from reference TRBV28 and TRBJ2-5, the complete variable domain is DVKVTQSSRYLVKRTGEKVFLECVQDMDHENMFWYRQDPGLGLRLIYFSYDVKMKEKGDIPEGYSVSREKKERFSLILESASTNQTSMYLCASSPDDRGETQYFGPGTRLLVL.

CDR3 region: CAISESRRDGQETQYF. DNA of the CDR3: TGTGCCATCAGTGAGTCGAGGAGGGACGGCCAAGAGACCCAGTACTTC. This chain connects TRBV10-3 to TRBJ2-5; TRBD2 might be the D (6 bases). V was cut by 0 bases and J by 1 base, with 12 bases left in between. Per germline, CDR1 ENHRY and CDR2 SYGVKD. This CDR3 contains 16 residues.

The chain has TRBV6-1 and TRBJ1-1; D is possibly TRBD1 (6 bases). The CDR3 is made up of 15 amino acids. Germline V gene sequence: CDR1 MNHNS, CDR2 SASEGT. Trimming took 7 bases from V and 1 from J, leaving 16 bases between them. In DNA, the CDR3 is TGTGCCAGCATCCCCGGGGGGGGGCCGAACACTGAAGCTTTCTTT. Encoded protein: CASIPGGGPNTEAFF.

The chain has TRBV7-2 and TRBJ2-7, with TRBD2 as a possible D gene (7 bases). This CDR3 contains 13 residues. V gave up 3 bases and J gave up 5 bases, with 11 bases separating them. CDR1 and CDR2 (germline): SGHTA, FQGNSA. CDR3 nucleotide sequence: TGTGCCAGCAGCTTGGGGGGGGCAAACGAGCAGTACTTC. Protein: CASSLGGANEQYF.

V and J are TRBV19 and TRBJ2-2; 8 nucleotides match TRBD2. With 6 bases clipped from V and 1 base from J, the junction kept 10 bases outside the gene matches. Germline CDR1 reads LNHDA; CDR2 reads SQIVND (reference sequence). The CDR3 totals 17 residues. This CDR3 reads CASSRAGGAWNTGELFF. DNA of the CDR3: TGTGCCAGTAGCCGGGCGGGGGGCGCTTGGAACACCGGGGAGCTGTTTTTT.

This chain joins TRBV29-1 and TRBJ1-1, with D possibly being TRBD1 (5 bases). The CDR3 has 15 amino acids. V gave up 5 bases and J gave up 1 base, with 17 bases separating them. Germline assignment: CDR1 SQVTM and CDR2 ANQGSEA. The CDR3 DNA is TGCAGCGTTACCCCGGGGGGTACATGGAACACTGAAGCTTTCTTT. As protein: CSVTPGGTWNTEAFF.

The chain combines TRBV5-4 with TRBJ1-2, with a weak D call TRBD1 (5 bases). CDR3 length equals 16 residues. CDR1 SGHNT and CDR2 YYREEE come from the germline V gene (reference sequence). Trimming pared 5 bases from V and 6 bases from J, leaving 23 bases between. DNA for the CDR3: TGTGCCAGCAGTCTCTCCGAGGACATTTGGGCTGATGGCTACACCTTC. It specifies CASSLSEDIWADGYTF. The full variable domain, in which reference TRBV5-4 and TRBJ1-2 provide the parts outside the CDR3, is ETGVTQSPTHLIKTRGQQVTLRCSSQSGHNTVSWYQQALGQGPQFIFQYYREEENGRGNFPPRFSGLQFPNYSSELNVNALELDDSALYLCASSLSEDIWADGYTFGSGTRLTVV.

This chain connects TRBV27 to TRBJ2-6; 15 bases line up with TRBD2. Germline V gene lookup returns CDR1 MNHEY and CDR2 SMNVEV (reference sequence). V lost 4 bases, J lost 4 bases, and 8 bases stayed unmatched. CDR3 length equals 19 residues. The CDR3 bases are TGTGCCAGCAGTTCCCTAGGACTAGCGGGAGGGACCGGGGCCAACGTCCTGACTTTC. Translated: CASSSLGLAGGTGANVLTF.

J is TRBJ1-4 and V is TRBV25-1; tentative D call: TRBD1 (6 bases). The germline CDR1 and CDR2 sequences are MGHDK and SYGVNS. The CDR3 is 17 residues long. With 2 bases removed from V and 4 bases from J, the gap between germline ends came to 17 bases. The CDR3 DNA reads as TGTGCCAGCAGTGAAAGGAGTGGGGGCAGTGGTAATGAAAAACTGTTTTTT. Amino acids: CASSERSGGSGNEKLFF.

J is TRBJ2-7 and V is TRBV27; tentatively, D is TRBD2 (5 bases). The CDR3 runs to 12 residues. The V and J ends lost 6 bases and 5 bases respectively, with 11 bases between them. Germline CDR1 reads MNHEY; CDR2 reads SMNVEV (reference sequence). Written as DNA, the CDR3 is TGTGCCAGCAGCCCGCTCGGGGACGAGCAGTACTTC. Protein sequence: CASSPLGDEQYF.

The chain couples TRBV2 to TRBJ2-1; possible D gene TRBD1, 6 bases. The length of the CDR3 is 15 residues. V lost 6 bases to trimming and J lost 0 bases, with 12 bases between them. Germline assignment: CDR1 SNHLY and CDR2 FYNNEI. The CDR3 nucleotides read TGTGCCAGCAGGAAAGGGACAAGCTCCTACAATGAGCAGTTCTTC. It translates to CASRKGTSSYNEQFF.

This chain links TRBV27 with TRBJ2-7, with 10 nucleotides matching TRBD2. Germline V lookup: CDR1 MNHEY, CDR2 SMNVEV (reference sequence). The CDR3 has 16 residues. V dropped 0 bases and J dropped 0; count of bases not matched to a gene: 2. CDR3 loop: CASSLSLAGASYEQYF. The CDR3 DNA is TGTGCCAGCAGTTTATCCCTAGCGGGGGCCTCCTACGAGCAGTACTTC.

The chain uses TRBV2 and TRBJ2-3; no firm D call. CDR1 is SNHLY and CDR2 is FYNNEI in the germline V gene. Trimming removed 5 bases from V and 5 bases from J, with 5 bases in between. The CDR3 extends over 11 amino acids. CDR3 loop: CASSPEDTQYF. The CDR3 nucleotides are TGTGCCAGCAGTCCAGAAGATACGCAGTATTTT.

The chain employs TRBV5-4 and TRBJ2-5; 10 positions agree with TRBD1. Germline values: CDR1 SGHNT, CDR2 YYREEE (reference sequence). J gave up 5 bases and V 5 bases, and 6 bases lay outside the gene matches. The CDR3 is made up of 14 amino acids. For the CDR3, the DNA is TGTGCCAGCAGTAGACAGGGGGCTTTTGAGACCCAGTACTTC. The encoded protein is CASSRQGAFETQYF.

The chain combines TRBV28 with TRBJ1-2; 8 bases fit TRBD1. J lost 9 bases, V lost 5 bases, and 11 bases had no gene match. The CDR3 runs 14 residues. Germline CDR1 reads MDHEN; CDR2 reads SYDVKM. DNA for the CDR3: TGTGCCAGCAGTCCAGCCGGAGACAGGGGACGCTACACCTTC. Translated, it gives CASSPAGDRGRYTF.

V gene TRBV10-3 combines with J gene TRBJ2-7; 11 bases match TRBD2. Per the germline V gene, CDR1 is ENHRY and CDR2 is SYGVKD. This CDR3 spans 17 amino acids. V lost 5 bases to trimming and J lost 0 bases; unmatched junction nucleotides: 9. The DNA for the CDR3 is TGTGCCATCAGTAATTCACTAGGACTAGCGGGCTCCTACGAGCAGTACTTC. Amino acids: CAISNSLGLAGSYEQYF.

The chain joins TRBV19 to TRBJ2-6; D is ambiguous. The CDR3 extends over 15 amino acids. Trimming removed 2 bases from V and 0 bases from J, with 5 bases in between. Germline V lookup: CDR1 LNHDA, CDR2 SQIVND (reference sequence). CDR3 coding DNA: TGTGCCAGTAGTATACAGGCCTCTGGGGCCAACGTCCTGACTTTC. The encoded protein is CASSIQASGANVLTF.

CDR3 nucleotide sequence: TGTGCCGGACAGGGCGGGGATGGCTACACCTTC. This sequence encodes CAGQGGDGYTF. This chain connects TRBV28 to TRBJ1-2; 8 bases are a match to TRBD1. Germline V gene data show CDR1 as MDHEN and CDR2 as SYDVKM. V lost 11 bases and J lost 6; bases outside the gene matches: 5. There are 11 residues in the CDR3.

This chain joins TRBV6-5 and TRBJ2-7; 10 bases line up with TRBD1. Unmatched junction bases numbered 5, after V lost 0 bases and J lost 3 bases. From germline, CDR1 is MNHEY and CDR2 SVGAGI. The CDR3 consists of 16 residues. CDR3 DNA sequence: TGTGCCAGCAGTTACTCGCGGGGACAGGGGCTCTACGAGCAGTACTTC. Its translation: CASSYSRGQGLYEQYF.

The gene calls are TRBV2 and TRBJ1-3, with no clear D. Looked up from germline, CDR1 is SNHLY and CDR2 is FYNNEI. The V gene lost 7 bases and the J gene lost 0 bases, with 10 bases spanning the gap. This CDR3 is 14 amino acids long. As DNA, the CDR3 is TGTGCCAGCAACGCGGGCTACTCTGGAAACACCATATATTTT. Translated: CASNAGYSGNTIYF.

Turning to this clone: Other DNA sequences of this sample code for an identical CDR3. This chain joins TRBV19 and TRBJ1-5; a possible D gene is TRBD1 (6 bases). The V gene's germline CDR1 is LNHDA and CDR2 SQIVND (reference sequence). CDR3 length: 13 residues. Between the trimmed V and J ends, which lost 5 bases and 7 bases, there was a span of 12 bases. CDR3 DNA: TGTGCCAGTAGTCAACAGGGAAACCAGCCCCAGCATTTT. This encodes CASSQQGNQPQHF.

The V gene is TRBV5-1, the J gene TRBJ2-2; 8 bases map to TRBD1. The CDR3 contains 20 residues. Trimming at V came to 3 bases and at J to 4 bases, leaving 20 bases not matched to a gene. Germline V lookup: CDR1 SGHRS, CDR2 YFSETQ. CDR3 nucleotides: TGCGCCAGCAGCTGGAGGAAGGACAGGGTGCAATCTCTCGGCACCGGGGAGCTGTTTTTT. It yields the protein CASSWRKDRVQSLGTGELFF.

The chain employs TRBV11-2 and TRBJ2-1; D is unclear. There are 14 residues in the CDR3. Deletions cut 5 bases from V and 4 bases from J, with 12 bases between. CDR1 is SGHAT and CDR2 is FQNNGV in the germline V gene. In DNA form, the CDR3 reads TGTGCCAGCAGCCCCCCAGAAAAATACAATGAGCAGTTCTTC. The encoded protein is CASSPPEKYNEQFF.

The CDR3 here is CASSAYTGDTEAFF. The DNA for the CDR3 is TGTGCCAGCAGCGCCTACACAGGGGACACTGAAGCTTTCTTT. The chain is built from TRBV9 and TRBJ1-1; 7 bases match TRBD1. This CDR3 is built from 14 residues. The J segment lost 3 bases and the V segment lost 3 bases, leaving 5 bases of the junction unmatched. CDR1 is SGDLS and CDR2 is YYNGEE in the germline V gene.

The V gene is TRBV21-1, the J gene TRBJ1-4; the table's D call TRBD1 went unverified against the DNA. TRBV21-1 is annotated as a pseudogene. This CDR3 has 14 residues. In DNA, the CDR3 is TGTGCCAGCAGCAAAGCGGGACAGTACGAAAAACTGTTTTTT. Protein product: CASSKAGQYEKLFF.

This chain links TRBV7-8 with TRBJ1-1; D possibly corresponds to TRBD1 (6 bases). This CDR3 is built from 18 residues. In germline, CDR1 is SGHVS, CDR2 FQNEAQ. Between the trimmed V and J ends, which lost 4 bases and 0 bases, there was a span of 21 bases. CDR3 bases: TGTGCCAGCAGCTCAAGGACAGCACCGATCCCATTGAACACTGAAGCTTTCTTT. Encoded protein: CASSSRTAPIPLNTEAFF.

This chain joins TRBV7-2 and TRBJ1-2; D unclear. The germline V and J ends were trimmed by 1 base and 1 base, with 10 bases remaining between them. This CDR3 spans 15 amino acids. Germline CDR1 and CDR2: SGHTA and FQGNSA. The DNA for the CDR3 is TGTGCCAGCAGCTTAGTACCGACGGGTAACTATGGCTACACCTTC. Its protein product is CASSLVPTGNYGYTF. The full variable domain, with the rest looked up from reference TRBV7-2 and TRBJ1-2, is GAGVSQSPSNKVTEKGKDVELRCDPISGHTALYWYRQSLGQGLEFLIYFQGNSAPDKSGLPSDRFSAERTGGSVSTLTIQRTQQEDSAVYLCASSLVPTGNYGYTFGSGTRLTVV.

The chain carries TRBV19 and TRBJ2-7; maybe TRBD1 (6 bases). This CDR3 comprises 13 residues. V shed 9 bases and J shed 0 bases, with 12 bases lying between them. Per germline, CDR1 LNHDA and CDR2 SQIVND (reference sequence). CDR3 in amino acids: CARTGQSSYEQYF. Here the CDR3 DNA reads TGTGCCAGGACCGGACAGAGCTCCTACGAGCAGTACTTC.